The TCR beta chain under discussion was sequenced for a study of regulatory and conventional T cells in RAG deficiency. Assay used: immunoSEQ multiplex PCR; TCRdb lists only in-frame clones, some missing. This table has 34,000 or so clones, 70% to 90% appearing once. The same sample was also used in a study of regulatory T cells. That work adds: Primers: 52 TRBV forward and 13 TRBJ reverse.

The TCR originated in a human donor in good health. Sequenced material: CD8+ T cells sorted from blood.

CDR3 sequence reads: CASSRQGSGNTIYF. CDR3 nucleotides: TGTGCCAGCTCGCGACAGGGGTCTGGAAACACCATATATTTT. This sequence joins TRBV18 and TRBJ1-3; 8 positions agree with TRBD1. This CDR3 has 14 residues. J lost 1 base, V lost 6 bases, and 2 bases had no gene match. Germline V gene lookup returns CDR1 KGHSH and CDR2 LQKENI.